This T cell receptor beta chain was sequenced during a study of glioma-infiltrating T cells. Study observations and caveats: Non-neoplastic patients had below-expected tissue-blood divergence, while all gliomas exceeded expectation. Only very few CDR3 sequences appeared in both tissue and blood.

This clonotype was recorded many times. The target antigen is unknown. TCR alpha and beta CDR3 regions were amplified from RNA using iRepertoire nested multiplex PCR. Tissue mRNA or PBMC total RNA, about 90-450 ng, went into one-step reverse transcription and amplification. TCRdb redid the calling of the multiplex PCR reads with MiXCR, one entry per CDR3 protein. The sample comprises approximately 130,000 distinct CDR3 sequences, around 23% of which are singletons, and over 25% rests with the top ten. Trimming left V 4 bases short and J 6 bases short, with 20 bases between. Germline lookup yields CDR1 MNHEY and CDR2 SMNVEV (reference sequence). The CDR3 has 16 amino acids.

The origin of this receptor is a human donor with low-grade glioma or glioblastoma, undergoing nonglioma brain surgery, or in good health (not recorded which). The chain joins TRBV27 to TRBJ2-3; either TRBD1 or TRBD2 may supply D (7 bases each). Sequencing input: glioma tissue, nonneoplastic brain tissue, or PBMCs (not recorded which). The CDR3 region is CASSSPGRGRGDTQYF. CDR3 DNA sequence: TGTGCCAGCAGTTCTCCAGGGAGGGGGCGCGGGGATACGCAGTATTTT.